These 18 T cell receptor beta chains originate from one sample sequenced in a study of cytomegalovirus exposure and HLA in healthy donors. Primers for the PCR totalled 60 Vbeta and 13 Jbeta. TCRdb's copy holds only in-frame clones and misses some; the assay was immunoSEQ multiplex PCR. There are around 67,000 clones in the sample; about 65% occur only once, and around 2% lies in the top ten. Sample: PBMCs. The receptors shown here come from a woman younger than 45 in good health and CMV-seronegative.

This rearrangement joins TRBV5-6 to TRBJ1-2, with 7 bases matching TRBD1. The CDR3 has 13 amino acids. Germline values: CDR1 SGHDT, CDR2 YYEEEE. J gave up 7 bases and V 0 bases, and 3 bases lay outside the gene matches. The DNA of the CDR3 is TGTGCCAGCAGCTTGGTGACAGGGAGTGGCTACACCTTC. It yields the protein CASSLVTGSGYTF.

The gene calls are TRBV6-5 and TRBJ2-1; D may be TRBD2 (5 bases). CDR1 is MNHEY, CDR2 SVGAGI, per germline. V lost 0 bases to trimming and J lost 0 bases, with 9 bases between them. The CDR3 runs 16 residues. The CDR3 bases are TGTGCCAGCAGTTACTCGTCGGGGATCTCCTACAATGAGCAGTTCTTC. Its translation: CASSYSSGISYNEQFF.

Only a few counts were recorded for this clone. The CDR3 here is CASSYSSGTGYEQYF. The CDR3 DNA reads TGTGCCAGCAGTTACTCGTCCGGGACTGGCTACGAGCAGTACTTC. The chain employs TRBV6-5 and TRBJ2-7, with D tentatively TRBD2 (6 bases). This CDR3 spans 15 amino acids. CDR1 and CDR2 from the germline V gene are MNHEY and SVGAGI. V lost 0 bases to trimming and J lost 3 bases, with 12 bases between them.

The V gene is TRBV15, the J gene TRBJ2-3; the match to TRBD2 covers 7 bases. The CDR3 has 16 amino acids. The V segment lost 5 bases and the J segment 0 bases; nucleotides outside the gene matches: 8. Germline CDR1 reads LNHNV; CDR2 reads YYDKDF (reference sequence). The CDR3 coding sequence is TGTGCCACCAGCCCGGGGGGATTCACTAGCACAGATACGCAGTATTTT. Amino acid sequence: CATSPGGFTSTDTQYF.

The V gene is TRBV9, the J gene TRBJ2-1; 9 nucleotides align to TRBD1. The germline V gene has CDR1 SGDLS and CDR2 YYNGEE. V lost 0 bases, J lost 1 base, and 8 bases stayed unmatched. This CDR3 is built from 18 residues. The CDR3, as DNA: TGTGCCAGCAGCGTAGTGGGGGGGGGACAGGGATCCTACAATGAGCAGTTCTTC. Encoded protein: CASSVVGGGQGSYNEQFF. The full variable domain, with the rest looked up from reference TRBV9 and TRBJ2-1, is DSGVTQTPKHLITATGQRVTLRCSPRSGDLSVYWYQQSLDQGLQFLIQYYNGEERAKGNILERFSAQQFPDLHSELNLSSLELGDSALYFCASSVVGGGQGSYNEQFFGPGTRLTVL.

The chain carries TRBV10-3 and TRBJ2-1, with 14 bases fitting TRBD2. V shed 0 bases, J shed 9 bases, and the junction held 7 bases outside the gene matches. Per the germline V gene, CDR1 is ENHRY and CDR2 is SYGVKD. This CDR3 spans 17 amino acids. The CDR3 coding sequence is TGTGCCATCAGTGAGTCTAGGTTTGGGACTAGCGGGGGTGAGCAGTTCTTC. Amino acid sequence: CAISESRFGTSGGEQFF.

The V and J genes are TRBV28 and TRBJ1-3, with TRBD1 identical over 9 bases. Germline V gene data show CDR1 as MDHEN and CDR2 as SYDVKM. CDR3 length: 14 amino acids. V trimming: 8 bases; J trimming: 7 bases; junction bases outside the gene matches: 9. As DNA, the CDR3 is TGTGCCAGCTATGACAGGGGGTTAAGTAACACCATATATTTT. Its protein product is CASYDRGLSNTIYF.

This chain uses TRBV11-2 with TRBJ2-3, with TRBD1 as a possible D gene (6 bases). V was cut by 8 bases and J by 3 bases, with 15 bases left in between. The CDR3 extends over 14 amino acids. The germline V gene has CDR1 SGHAT and CDR2 FQNNGV. CDR3: CASSGDLSTDTQYF. The CDR3 DNA follows: TGTGCCAGCTCAGGGGATTTATCTACAGATACGCAGTATTTT.

V usage is TRBV15 and J usage is TRBJ2-2; D might be TRBD1 (6 bases). This CDR3 comprises 16 residues. Germline CDR1 reads LNHNV; CDR2 reads YYDKDF (reference sequence). V lost 3 bases to trimming and J lost 7 bases, with 18 bases between them. The DNA for the CDR3 is TGTGCCACCAGCAGTGGGAACAGGGAGAGAGGCGGGGAGCTGTTTTTT. Amino acids: CATSSGNRERGGELFF. The full variable domain, rest sourced from reference TRBV15 and TRBJ2-2, is DAMVIQNPRYQVTQFGKPVTLSCSQTLNHNVMYWYQQKSSQAPKLLFHYYDKDFNNEADTPDNFQSRRPNTSFCFLDIRSPGLGDTAMYLCATSSGNRERGGELFFGEGSRLTVL.

The chain has TRBV30 and TRBJ2-7; 8 bases map to TRBD1. Germline V gene lookup returns CDR1 GTSNPN and CDR2 SVGIG (reference sequence). The junction had 5 bases not matched to a gene; V was cut back by 1 base and J by 6 bases. The CDR3 consists of 13 residues. The CDR3: CAWSENRGSEQYF. CDR3 in DNA: TGTGCCTGGAGTGAGAACAGGGGGTCCGAGCAGTACTTC.

The DNA of the CDR3 is TGTGCCAGTAGTATAGGACTATTAGACATCTCCGAGCAGTACTTC. It yields the protein CASSIGLLDISEQYF. V is TRBV19 and J is TRBJ2-7, with D possibly matching TRBD2 (5 bases). Germline loops: CDR1 LNHDA, CDR2 SQIVND (reference sequence). The CDR3 runs 15 residues. V lost 1 base, J lost 6 bases, and 16 bases lay in between.

The sample holds a few counts of this clone. The chain combines TRBV2 with TRBJ1-5; perhaps TRBD1 as D (6 bases). This CDR3 is 15 amino acids long. Germline values: CDR1 SNHLY, CDR2 FYNNEI. The V gene lost 5 bases and the J gene lost 7 bases, with 18 bases spanning the gap. CDR3 sequence reads: CASSRSTGTLQPQHF. The CDR3 region has the DNA TGTGCCAGCAGTAGATCTACAGGGACCCTCCAGCCCCAGCATTTT.

The V gene is TRBV11-2, the J gene TRBJ2-3, with TRBD2 matching over 10 bases. CDR3 size: 15 residues. CDR1 is SGHAT, CDR2 FQNNGV, per germline. V was clipped by 4 bases and J by 1 base; unmatched bases: 2. Written as DNA, the CDR3 is TGTGCCAGCAGCTCTCTAGCGGGGGGCACAGATACGCAGTATTTT. Amino acid sequence: CASSSLAGGTDTQYF.

V is TRBV1 and J is TRBJ1-1. TRBV1 is noted as a pseudogene. The CDR3 totals 17 residues. DNA for the CDR3: TGCACCAGCAGCGATCGCTCGGGGGGGGGCTCAGACACTGAAGCTTTCTTT. This encodes CTSSDRSGGGSDTEAFF.

CDR3 DNA sequence: TGTGCCAGCAGTAGGGACTTAAGAAGCTCCTACAATGAGCAGTTCTTC. The encoded protein is CASSRDLRSSYNEQFF. The gene calls are TRBV27 and TRBJ2-1, with D maybe TRBD2 (6 bases). Germline CDR1 reads MNHEY; CDR2 reads SMNVEV (reference sequence). Trimming took off 5 bases at V and 0 bases at J, with 14 bases between the two ends. This CDR3 region has 16 residues.

This clone was detected a few times. V usage is TRBV10-3 and J usage is TRBJ2-7; 8 bases are a match to TRBD2. The CDR3 runs 14 residues. Germline V gene sequence: CDR1 ENHRY, CDR2 SYGVKD. With V trimmed by 6 bases and J by 1 base, 5 bases remained unmatched. CDR3 bases: TGTGCCATCAGGATAGCGGGGACTTCCTACGAGCAGTACTTC. Protein: CAIRIAGTSYEQYF.

This clone was observed once. J is TRBJ2-5 and V is TRBV28, with 7 bases matching TRBD1. The V and J ends lost 11 bases and 9 bases, in that order; junction bases with no gene match: 15. This CDR3 is 13 amino acids long. Germline values: CDR1 MDHEN, CDR2 SYDVKM. DNA of the CDR3: TGTGCCTCAACTATCGGACAGGACGGGGCCCAGTACTTC. It encodes CASTIGQDGAQYF.

J is TRBJ1-1 and V is TRBV11-3; TRBD1 aligns across 7 bases. The CDR3 length is 12 residues. The ends lost 4 bases at V and 8 bases at J; junction bases unmatched: 4. The germline gives CDR1 SGHNT, CDR2 YENEEA. As DNA, the CDR3 is TGTGCCAGCAGCTCTTCGACAGGGGAAGCTTTCTTT. It translates to CASSSSTGEAFF.